This TCR beta chain stems from a study of CD8 T cells in Susac syndrome. The authors sequenced TCR beta from blood CD8+ and CD4+ T cells. The authors negatively isolated CD8+ and CD4+ T cells and FACS-enriched TEMRA cells. Regarding this clonotype: Its antigen remains unidentified.

RNA was extracted with the RNeasy kit, and a quantity of 0.5 to 1 ug was reverse transcribed using random hexamers. MiXCR, run by TCRdb on the immunoSEQ multiplex PCR reads, gives a single entry per CDR3 protein. The sample shows about 150,000 distinct CDR3 sequences, 85% to 95% of them seen only once. Study-level points and caveats: Clonal expansion was missing from Susac syndrome CD4+ T cell repertoires.

This clonotype was sampled from a human donor with Susac syndrome. Sequencing was performed on CD4+ T cells from PBMCs.

The CDR3 sequence: CSAPNPGQGYSGELFF. The CDR3 nucleotides are TGCAGTGCTCCAAACCCGGGACAGGGTTACTCCGGGGAGCTGTTTTTT. The V call is TRBV20-1, the J call TRBJ2-2; 9 bases line up with TRBD1. In germline, CDR1 is DFQATT, CDR2 SNEGSKA (reference sequence). V lost 5 bases and J lost 6; bases outside the gene matches: 13. This CDR3 region has 16 residues.